One and the same sample provided the 8 T cell receptor beta chains below, sequenced in a study of beta chain features in type 1 diabetes. Since all of the isolated RNA was reverse transcribed, expressed TCRB transcripts were what got sequenced. The method was immunoSEQ multiplex PCR; TCRdb's version includes in-frame clones alone and lacks a portion of them. The sample lists approximately 170,000 clones, about 9.8% occurring once. The sample consisted of central memory CD4+ T cells from blood. The receptors shown here come from a woman under 30 in good health.

Only a few counts were recorded for this clone. This chain connects TRBV7-8 to TRBJ2-5; D gene unclear. Per germline, CDR1 SGHVS and CDR2 FQNEAQ. Trimming removed 0 bases from V and 4 bases from J, with 15 bases in between. The CDR3 loop spans 16 amino acids. The CDR3 region has the DNA TGTGCCAGCAGCTTAGCAGGTTTGACTTCCAGAGAGACCCAGTACTTC. It encodes CASSLAGLTSRETQYF. Together with reference TRBV7-8 and TRBJ2-5, the CDR3 gives the full variable domain: GAGVSQSPRYKVAKRGQDVALRCDPISGHVSLFWYQQALGQGPEFLTYFQNEAQLDKSGLPSDRFFAERPEGSVSTLKIQRTQQEDSAVYLCASSLAGLTSRETQYFGPGTRLLVL.

V usage is TRBV7-8 and J usage is TRBJ1-2; 7 positions agree with TRBD1. The V gene's germline CDR1 is SGHVS and CDR2 FQNEAQ. Germline trimming cut 2 bases from V and 5 bases from J; bases unmatched to any gene: 8. This CDR3 has 15 amino acids. The CDR3, as DNA: TGTGCCAGCAGCTTAACGGGGACAGACGCTTATGGCTACACCTTC. Its protein is CASSLTGTDAYGYTF. The whole variable domain, filled in from reference TRBV7-8 and TRBJ1-2, reads GAGVSQSPRYKVAKRGQDVALRCDPISGHVSLFWYQQALGQGPEFLTYFQNEAQLDKSGLPSDRFFAERPEGSVSTLKIQRTQQEDSAVYLCASSLTGTDAYGYTFGSGTRLTVV.

This clone was counted a few times. Different DNA sequences within this sample yield the same CDR3. The gene calls are TRBV9 and TRBJ2-2; TRBD1 agrees at 8 bases. V lost 4 bases and J lost 0; bases outside the gene matches: 2. There are 15 residues in the CDR3. Germline assignment: CDR1 SGDLS and CDR2 YYNGEE. CDR3 loop: CASSSGGANTGELFF. CDR3 in DNA: TGTGCCAGCAGCTCAGGGGGCGCGAACACCGGGGAGCTGTTTTTT.

This clone was recorded a few times. Written as DNA, the CDR3 is TGTGCCAGCTCACTCTCGGGGTCGGGTGAAGCTTTCTTT. It yields the protein CASSLSGSGEAFF. The V call is TRBV18, the J call TRBJ1-1; D call uncertain. From germline, CDR1 is KGHSH and CDR2 LQKENI. V dropped 4 bases and J dropped 7 bases, with 13 bases sitting between them. This CDR3 comprises 13 residues.

This clone was observed a few times. This chain links TRBV19 with TRBJ1-2; 9 positions match TRBD1. The CDR3 consists of 16 residues. V lost 6 bases and J lost 6; bases outside the gene matches: 14. Germline assignment: CDR1 LNHDA and CDR2 SQIVND (reference sequence). The CDR3 is CASSHPGDRAQHGYTF. CDR3 in DNA: TGTGCCAGTAGCCACCCCGGGGACAGGGCTCAACATGGCTACACCTTC.

This chain uses TRBV19 with TRBJ2-2; 9 nucleotides line up with TRBD1. Unmatched junction bases numbered 3, after V lost 4 bases and J lost 6 bases. The CDR3 consists of 14 residues. Per germline, CDR1 LNHDA and CDR2 SQIVND (reference sequence). CDR3 region: CASSSRTGAGELFF. CDR3 in DNA: TGTGCCAGTAGTAGCAGGACAGGGGCCGGGGAGCTGTTTTTT.

In its sample, this clone was seen a few times. This sequence joins TRBV29-1 and TRBJ1-1; possibly TRBD1 for D (6 bases). The CDR3 totals 11 residues. Trimming shortened V by 1 base and J by 10 bases, and 10 bases separated the two germline ends. In germline, CDR1 is SQVTM, CDR2 ANQGSEA. CDR3 sequence reads: CSVEAGAVAFF. DNA for the CDR3: TGCAGCGTTGAAGCAGGGGCGGTAGCTTTCTTT. The full variable domain, its missing parts supplied by reference TRBV29-1 and TRBJ1-1, is SAVISQKPSRDICQRGTSLTIQCQVDSQVTMMFWYRQQPGQSLTLIATANQGSEATYESGFVIDKFPISRPNLTFSTLTVSNMSPEDSSIYLCSVEAGAVAFFGQGTRLTVV.

This rearrangement joins TRBV7-9 to TRBJ2-3; TRBD2 matches 11 bases. The CDR3 extends over 16 amino acids. The germline CDR1 and CDR2 sequences are SEHNR and FQNEAQ (reference sequence). V was clipped by 1 base and J by 1 base; unmatched bases: 1. The CDR3 reads CASSLGLAGRTDTQYF. The CDR3 DNA is TGTGCCAGCAGCTTAGGACTAGCGGGACGCACAGATACGCAGTATTTT.